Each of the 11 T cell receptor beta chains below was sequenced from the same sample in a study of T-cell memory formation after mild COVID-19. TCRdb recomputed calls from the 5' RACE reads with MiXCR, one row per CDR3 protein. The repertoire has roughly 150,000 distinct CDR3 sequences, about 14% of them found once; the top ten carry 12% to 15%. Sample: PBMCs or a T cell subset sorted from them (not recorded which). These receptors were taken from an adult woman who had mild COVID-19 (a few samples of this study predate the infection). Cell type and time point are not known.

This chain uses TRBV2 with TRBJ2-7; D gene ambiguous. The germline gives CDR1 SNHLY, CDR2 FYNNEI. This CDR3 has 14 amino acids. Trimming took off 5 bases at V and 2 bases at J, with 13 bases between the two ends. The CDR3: CASSPNLETYEQYF. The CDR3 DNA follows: TGTGCCAGCAGTCCAAACCTCGAAACCTACGAGCAGTACTTC.

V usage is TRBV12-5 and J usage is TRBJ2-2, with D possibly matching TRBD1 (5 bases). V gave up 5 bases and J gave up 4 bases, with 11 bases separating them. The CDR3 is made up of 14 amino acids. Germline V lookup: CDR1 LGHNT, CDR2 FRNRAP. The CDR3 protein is CASGTRTPTGELFF. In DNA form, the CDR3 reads TGTGCTAGTGGTACCAGGACACCCACCGGGGAGCTGTTTTTT. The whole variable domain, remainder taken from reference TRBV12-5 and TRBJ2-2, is DARVTQTPRHKVTEMGQEVTMRCQPILGHNTVFWYRQTMMQGLELLAYFRNRAPLDDSGMPKDRFSAEMPDATLATLKIQPSEPRDSAVYFCASGTRTPTGELFFGEGSRLTVL.

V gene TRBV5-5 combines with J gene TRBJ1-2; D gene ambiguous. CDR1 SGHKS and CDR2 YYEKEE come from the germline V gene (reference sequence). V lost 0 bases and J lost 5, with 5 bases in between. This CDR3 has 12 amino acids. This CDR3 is CASSLEPYGYTF. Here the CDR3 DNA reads TGTGCCAGCAGCTTGGAGCCATATGGCTACACCTTC.

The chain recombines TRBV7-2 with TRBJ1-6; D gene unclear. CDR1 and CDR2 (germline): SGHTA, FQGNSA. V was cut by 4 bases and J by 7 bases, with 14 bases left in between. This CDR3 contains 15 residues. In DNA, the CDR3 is TGTGCCAGCAGCTGGGCGGTCCCGCTCAATTCACCCCTCCACTTT. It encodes CASSWAVPLNSPLHF.

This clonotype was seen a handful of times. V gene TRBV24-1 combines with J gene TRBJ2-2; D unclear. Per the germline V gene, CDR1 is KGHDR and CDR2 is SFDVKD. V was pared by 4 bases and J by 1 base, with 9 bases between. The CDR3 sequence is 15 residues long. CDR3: CATSDYRRNTGELFF. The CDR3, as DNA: TGTGCCACCAGTGACTACAGACGGAACACCGGGGAGCTGTTTTTT.

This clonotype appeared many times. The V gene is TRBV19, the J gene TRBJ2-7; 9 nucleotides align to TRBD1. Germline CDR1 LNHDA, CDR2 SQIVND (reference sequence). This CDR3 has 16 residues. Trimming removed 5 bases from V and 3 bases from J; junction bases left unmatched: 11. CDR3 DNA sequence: TGTGCCAGTAGTCCCTACCCCGGGACAGGGTTCTACGAGCAGTACTTC. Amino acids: CASSPYPGTGFYEQYF.

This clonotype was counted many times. The CDR3 here is CASSSGGRAMNEQFF. CDR3 bases: TGTGCCAGCAGTTCGGGCGGGAGGGCCATGAATGAGCAGTTCTTC. This chain connects TRBV12-3 or TRBV12-4 to TRBJ2-1; 9 nucleotides align to TRBD2. This CDR3 region has 15 residues. V dropped 4 bases and J dropped 7; count of bases not matched to a gene: 8.

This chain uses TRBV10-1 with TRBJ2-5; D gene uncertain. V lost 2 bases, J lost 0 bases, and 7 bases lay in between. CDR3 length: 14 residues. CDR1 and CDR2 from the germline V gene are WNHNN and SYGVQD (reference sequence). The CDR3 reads CASSEVAYQETQYF. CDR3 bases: TGCGCCAGCAGTGAGGTGGCGTACCAAGAGACCCAGTACTTC.

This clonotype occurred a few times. CDR3 nucleotides: TGTGCCAGCAGCTTAGACAATCAGCCCCAGCATTTT. It is translated as CASSLDNQPQHF. The rearrangement links TRBV5-4 to TRBJ1-5, with no clear D. The CDR3 runs 12 residues. Trimming cost V 2 bases and J 3 bases, with 3 bases left between them. Per germline, CDR1 SGHNT and CDR2 YYREEE (reference sequence).

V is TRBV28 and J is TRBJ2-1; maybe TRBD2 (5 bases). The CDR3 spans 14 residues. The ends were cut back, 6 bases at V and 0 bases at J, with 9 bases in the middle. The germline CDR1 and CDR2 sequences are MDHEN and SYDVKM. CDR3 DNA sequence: TGTGCCAGCAGACCTAGCCGCTCCTACAATGAGCAGTTCTTC. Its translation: CASRPSRSYNEQFF.

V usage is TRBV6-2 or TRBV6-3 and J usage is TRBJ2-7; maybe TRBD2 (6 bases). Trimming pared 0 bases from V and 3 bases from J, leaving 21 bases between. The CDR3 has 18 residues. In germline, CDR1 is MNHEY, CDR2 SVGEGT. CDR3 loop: CASSYSPTSGEAVYEQYF. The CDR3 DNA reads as TGTGCCAGCAGTTACTCGCCGACTTCGGGGGAGGCGGTCTACGAGCAGTACTTC.